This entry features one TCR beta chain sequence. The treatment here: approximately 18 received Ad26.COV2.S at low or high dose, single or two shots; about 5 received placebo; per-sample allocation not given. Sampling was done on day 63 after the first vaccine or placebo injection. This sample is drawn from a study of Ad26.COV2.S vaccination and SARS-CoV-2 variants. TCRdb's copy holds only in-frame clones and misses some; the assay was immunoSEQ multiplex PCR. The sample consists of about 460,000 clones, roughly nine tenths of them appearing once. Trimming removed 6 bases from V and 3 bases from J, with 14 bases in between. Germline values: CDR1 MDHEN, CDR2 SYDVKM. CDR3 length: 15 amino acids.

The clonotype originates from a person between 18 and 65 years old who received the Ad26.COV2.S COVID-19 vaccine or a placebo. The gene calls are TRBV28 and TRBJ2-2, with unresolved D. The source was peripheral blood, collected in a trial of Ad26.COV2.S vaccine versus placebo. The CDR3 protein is CASRTQDRDTGELFF. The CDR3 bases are TGTGCCAGCAGGACCCAGGACCGGGACACCGGGGAGCTGTTTTTT.